This section outlines one TCR beta chain sequence together with its context. This CDR3 spans 16 amino acids. CDR1 and CDR2 (germline): SGHKS, YYEKEE (reference sequence). V shed 0 bases and J shed 7 bases, with 16 bases lying between them. Unique molecular identifiers were used to barcode this TCRbeta library. Each CDR3 protein is one row after TCRdb ran MiXCR on the PCR reads. Of 700,000 to 950,000 distinct CDR3 sequences in the sample, less than 20% were seen once. The data derive from a study of T-cell reconstitution after alpha-beta-depleted transplantation in children. The sequences come from PBMCs, mostly from graft donor cells, collected 360 days after TCRalphabeta/CD19-depleted stem cell transplant. This rearrangement joins TRBV5-5 to TRBJ2-2; tentatively, D is TRBD1 (5 bases). The receptor was derived from a male patient aged 10 to 17 who had a stem cell transplant for acute lymphoblastic leukemia, so the T cells may come from the graft donor. The DNA of the CDR3 is TGTGCCAGCAGCTTGGATAGGGCAGGGTTTGGCGGGGAGCTGTTTTTT. Translating gives CASSLDRAGFGGELFF. The entire variable domain, with the rest obtained from reference TRBV5-5 and TRBJ2-2, is as follows: DAGVTQSPTHLIKTRGQQVTLRCSPISGHKSVSWYQQVLGQGPQFIFQYYEKEERGRGNFPDRFSARQFPNYSSELNVNALLLGDSALYLCASSLDRAGFGGELFFGEGSRLTVL.